Listed here are 26 T cell receptor beta chains from one sample, sequenced in a study of sequential checkpoint blockade in melanoma (dated by TCRdb to between 2018 and 2020). Library preparation used the immunoSEQ multiplex PCR assay. TCRdb re-hosts the immuneACCESS table, in-frame sequences only. Its copies lack some clones; in the studies checked, an unresolved V gene accounts for under half of them, and the cause for the rest is not known. This sample has 9,000 to 10,000 clones in its table, and around three quarters of those were observed once. The top ten hold more than 11% of the sample. According to the study, the label for this sample's treatment or condition signals: randomized to nivolumab then ipilimumab (arm A) or the reverse (arm B). The sample was CD8+ T cells sorted from blood (inferred from file names), taken from a patient given nivolumab and ipilimumab in sequence. These receptors originate from a human donor with melanoma.

J is TRBJ2-1 and V is TRBV27, with a possible D match to TRBD2 (5 bases). Trimming took off 5 bases at V and 3 bases at J, with 8 bases between the two ends. The CDR3 has 13 residues. Germline values: CDR1 MNHEY, CDR2 SMNVEV (reference sequence). Here the CDR3 DNA reads TGTGCCAGCAGTCCCCGGGACTACAATGAGCAGTTCTTC. It translates to CASSPRDYNEQFF.

The chain has TRBV29-1 and TRBJ1-2; 10 bases match TRBD1. J was trimmed by 6 bases and V by 7 bases; bases with no gene match: 11. Germline CDR1 SQVTM, CDR2 ANQGSEA. The CDR3 spans 14 residues. The chain's CDR3 is CSASQGQGLDGYTF. The CDR3 DNA reads as TGCAGCGCCTCCCAGGGACAGGGGTTGGATGGCTACACCTTC.

This clone was seen only once. The chain uses TRBV6-4 and TRBJ1-6; 10 nucleotides align to TRBD1. The germline CDR1 and CDR2 sequences are MRHNA and SNTAGT. This CDR3 spans 13 amino acids. Losses at the gene ends were 7 bases for V and 7 bases for J; bases not matched to a gene: 1. The CDR3 bases are TGTGCCAGCAAGGGACAGGGGAATTCACCCCTCCACTTT. This translates into CASKGQGNSPLHF.

The chain links TRBV29-1 to TRBJ1-2; the match to TRBD1 covers 7 bases. The CDR3 is made up of 11 amino acids. CDR1 is SQVTM and CDR2 is ANQGSEA in the germline V gene. The CDR3 loop reads CIIQGNYGYTF. CDR3 coding DNA: TGCATCATACAGGGGAACTATGGCTACACCTTC.

This chain links TRBV5-1 with TRBJ1-1, with D tentatively TRBD1 (5 bases). Trimming took off 4 bases at V and 1 base at J, with 11 bases between the two ends. CDR1 is SGHRS, CDR2 YFSETQ, per germline. The CDR3 covers 14 residues. The CDR3 DNA reads TGCGCCAGCAGCAGCAGGGTGGAGAACACTGAAGCTTTCTTT. Its protein is CASSSRVENTEAFF.

The chain recombines TRBV6-1 with TRBJ2-7; 8 nucleotides match TRBD1. Losses at the gene ends were 5 bases for V and 5 bases for J; bases not matched to a gene: 2. Germline CDR1 is MNHNS and CDR2 is SASEGT. The CDR3 has 12 amino acids. The CDR3 DNA sequence: TGTGCCAGCAGTCCGACAGGGGACGAGCAGTACTTC. Residues: CASSPTGDEQYF.

The gene calls are TRBV29-1 and TRBJ2-7, with 7 bases identical to TRBD2. This CDR3 region has 14 residues. V shed 7 bases and J 3 bases; nucleotides not matched to a gene: 12. Germline loops: CDR1 SQVTM, CDR2 ANQGSEA. The CDR3 loop reads CSAGRPRGVYEQYV. For the CDR3, the DNA is TGCAGCGCCGGGCGGCCCCGGGGGGTCTACGAGCAGTACGTC.

This clone was seen a few times. V is TRBV7-9 and J is TRBJ2-7; 7 bases fit TRBD1. The CDR3 is 14 residues long. Germline loops: CDR1 SEHNR, CDR2 FQNEAQ (reference sequence). V dropped 1 base and J dropped 3; count of bases not matched to a gene: 3. The CDR3 nucleotides are TGTGCCAGCAGCTTAGGTCCAGGGGGCTACGAGCAGTACTTC. It codes for CASSLGPGGYEQYF.

The chain joins TRBV23-1 to TRBJ2-2; TRBD1 aligns across 8 bases. TRBV23-1 is assigned to the ORF class and has an uncertain function. V shed 2 bases and J 7 bases; nucleotides not matched to a gene: 6. This CDR3 comprises 15 residues. As DNA, the CDR3 is TGCGCCAGCAGTCAAGCAGGGGGCTCCATCGGGGAGCTGTTTTTT. This encodes CASSQAGGSIGELFF.

This rearrangement joins TRBV9 to TRBJ2-3, with 10 bases identical to TRBD1. This CDR3 has 15 amino acids. CDR1 is SGDLS and CDR2 is YYNGEE in the germline V gene. V trimming: 0 bases; J trimming: 4 bases; junction bases outside the gene matches: 2. CDR3 residues: CASSVGQGAADTQYF. The CDR3 region has the DNA TGTGCCAGCAGCGTAGGACAGGGGGCGGCAGATACGCAGTATTTT.

The V call is TRBV6-4, the J call TRBJ1-2, with D maybe TRBD1 (5 bases). The length of the CDR3 is 13 residues. CDR1 is MRHNA, CDR2 SNTAGT, per germline. Trimming removed 6 bases from V and 4 bases from J, with 12 bases in between. CDR3 region: CASSEGESYGYTF. Written as DNA, the CDR3 is TGTGCCAGCAGCGAAGGGGAAAGCTATGGCTACACCTTC.

The CDR3 DNA reads as TGTGCCAGCAGGGCAGGGTACTATGGCTACACCTTC. Its protein is CASRAGYYGYTF. The chain employs TRBV2 and TRBJ1-2; tentative D call: TRBD1 (5 bases). Germline CDR1 and CDR2: SNHLY and FYNNEI. V lost 6 bases, J lost 3 bases, and 8 bases lay in between. This CDR3 region has 12 residues.

This chain links TRBV4-1 with TRBJ1-2; TRBD1 aligns across 9 bases. There are 14 residues in the CDR3. Germline V gives CDR1 MGHRA, CDR2 YSYEKL. Germline trimming cut 1 base from V and 3 bases from J; bases unmatched to any gene: 0. In DNA form, the CDR3 reads TGCGCCAGCAGCCAAGGGACAGGGGACTATGGCTACACCTTC. Its protein product is CASSQGTGDYGYTF.

The chain combines TRBV29-1 with TRBJ2-2; the D gene is possibly TRBD1 (6 bases). Germline loops: CDR1 SQVTM, CDR2 ANQGSEA. V was cut by 5 bases and J by 3 bases, with 7 bases left in between. The CDR3 covers 12 residues. The CDR3 sequence: CSVWTDTGELFF. CDR3 sequence (DNA): TGCAGCGTTTGGACAGACACCGGGGAGCTGTTTTTT.

The genes are TRBV11-2 and TRBJ2-7; 14 bases align to TRBD2. V dropped 5 bases and J dropped 2; count of bases not matched to a gene: 2. Germline CDR1 and CDR2: SGHAT and FQNNGV. The CDR3 extends over 15 amino acids. The CDR3 region has the DNA TGTGCCAGCAGCGTGGGACTAGCGGGGGCCTACGAGCAGTACGTC. Translating it yields CASSVGLAGAYEQYV.

The CDR3 spells CSVEGRGRLNTEAFF. As DNA, the CDR3 is TGCAGCGTTGAAGGTAGAGGGCGGCTGAACACTGAAGCTTTCTTT. The rearrangement uses TRBV29-1 and TRBJ1-1; no reliable D call. Germline assignment: CDR1 SQVTM and CDR2 ANQGSEA. Trimming cost V 1 base and J 0 bases, with 12 bases left between them. This CDR3 has 15 residues.

V is TRBV4-1 and J is TRBJ2-3, with D maybe TRBD2 (6 bases). V was clipped by 0 bases and J by 4 bases, with 14 bases between them. CDR1 and CDR2 (germline): MGHRA, YSYEKL. CDR3 length: 16 residues. This chain's CDR3 is CASSQERQGGADTQYF. The CDR3 region has the DNA TGCGCCAGCAGCCAAGAAAGGCAGGGCGGGGCAGATACGCAGTATTTT.

This chain uses TRBV6-1 with TRBJ1-2, with TRBD1 as a possible D gene (5 bases). Trimming shortened V by 4 bases and J by 8 bases, and 14 bases separated the two germline ends. CDR3 size: 13 residues. Germline V gives CDR1 MNHNS, CDR2 SASEGT. The CDR3 DNA reads TGTGCCAGCAGTGCGGGGGAGGTCGGGGGCTACACCTTC. Translation gives CASSAGEVGGYTF.

The V call is TRBV7-6, the J call TRBJ2-3, with unresolved D. The ends were cut back, 0 bases at V and 7 bases at J, with 26 bases in the middle. The CDR3 spans 19 residues. Germline CDR1 and CDR2: SGHVS and FNYEAQ. CDR3: CASSLAISEAIVLRNTQYF. The DNA of the CDR3 is TGTGCCAGCAGCTTAGCTATCTCAGAGGCTATTGTGTTACGAAATACGCAGTATTTT.

The chain carries TRBV5-1 and TRBJ2-1; 12 bases are shared with TRBD2. The CDR3 has 14 residues. The germline gives CDR1 SGHRS, CDR2 YFSETQ. V shed 2 bases and J 10 bases; nucleotides not matched to a gene: 4. The CDR3 loop reads CASSLLAGGREQFF. The DNA of the CDR3 is TGCGCCAGCAGCTTACTAGCGGGAGGACGAGAGCAGTTCTTC.

The genes are TRBV7-9 and TRBJ1-5, with 7 bases that match TRBD1. The germline gives CDR1 SEHNR, CDR2 FQNEAQ (reference sequence). The V gene end was trimmed by 4 bases and the J gene end by 4 bases; junction bases not matched to a gene: 4. The CDR3 has 14 residues. Here the CDR3 reads CASSSTTGNQPQHF. The DNA of the CDR3 is TGTGCCAGCAGCTCGACGACAGGGAATCAGCCCCAGCATTTT.

The chain joins TRBV6-4 to TRBJ2-2; possibly TRBD1 for D (6 bases). Per germline, CDR1 MRHNA and CDR2 SNTAGT. The length of the CDR3 is 16 residues. The V end was cut by 3 bases, the J end by 4 bases, with 15 bases between. The CDR3 region is CASSEGAGQGTGELFF. As DNA, the CDR3 is TGTGCCAGCAGTGAGGGGGCAGGACAAGGCACCGGGGAGCTGTTTTTT.

This clone was seen a single time. The rearrangement links TRBV6-5 to TRBJ2-7; the D gene is possibly TRBD1 (5 bases). Trimming removed 6 bases from V and 3 bases from J, with 12 bases in between. CDR1 is MNHEY and CDR2 is SVGAGI in the germline V gene. This CDR3 contains 13 residues. CDR3 amino acids: CASSPDTFYEQYF. The CDR3 nucleotides are TGTGCCAGCAGCCCGGACACGTTCTACGAGCAGTACTTC.

The rearrangement links TRBV6-4 to TRBJ1-5; maybe TRBD1 (6 bases). Germline CDR1 reads MRHNA; CDR2 reads SNTAGT. With 4 bases removed from V and 2 bases from J, the gap between germline ends came to 12 bases. There are 15 residues in the CDR3. The CDR3 region is CASSAETGGNQPQHF. In DNA form, the CDR3 reads TGTGCCAGCAGTGCGGAGACAGGAGGCAATCAGCCCCAGCATTTT.

The chain uses TRBV6-4 and TRBJ1-1; TRBD1 is a possible D gene (5 bases). The V end lost 6 bases, the J end lost 12 bases, and 26 bases lay between the germline ends. From germline, CDR1 is MRHNA and CDR2 SNTAGT. The CDR3 spans 15 residues. DNA for the CDR3: TGTGCCAGCAGCCCCCTAGGAGGGGCCGCGGATGGGACTTTCTTT. Protein sequence: CASSPLGGAADGTFF.

V gene TRBV27 combines with J gene TRBJ2-4; 8 nucleotides align to TRBD2. Trimming at V came to 4 bases and at J to 8 bases, leaving 10 bases not matched to a gene. The CDR3 length is 15 residues. The germline V gene has CDR1 MNHEY and CDR2 SMNVEV (reference sequence). The CDR3 nucleotides are TGTGCCAGCAGTTCTTCCGGGACTAGTTGGGACATTCAGTACTTC. Its translation: CASSSSGTSWDIQYF.